A selection of T cell receptor beta chains follows, all from one sample in a study of vaccination and CD4 T cells after COVID-19. A single record per CDR3 protein comes from TCRdb applying MiXCR to the PCR reads. This sample carries around 15,000 distinct CDR3 sequences, 65% to 85% of them seen once, and the ten largest clones take roughly 9.1%. The antigens for these receptors are not known. This material consisted of CD4+ T cells from blood, cultured in vitro, taken after SARS-CoV-2 vaccination. The receptors derive from a human donor who received a COVID-19 vaccine. CDR3s include the opening cysteine and the closing phenylalanine or tryptophan. A D gene is named only where the DNA matches it firmly. Some rows have no size entry. The others give once, few or many, or a class for an expanded clone.

>TRBJ1-6|NA|NA|TRBV7-3
TGTGCCAGCAGCTTAAGGGCTAATTCACCCCTCCACTTT
CASSLRANSPLHF
>TRBJ2-3|NA|TRBD2|TRBV7-9
TGTGCCAGCAGCTTAGCCATTGCGTATAGCGGGATCACAGATACGCAGTATTTT
CASSLAIAYSGITDTQYF
>TRBJ2-7|NA|TRBD1|TRBV10-3
TGTGCCATCAGTAGGACAGGGGACTCCTACGAGCAGTACTTC
CAISRTGDSYEQYF
>TRBJ2-5|NA|NA|TRBV20-1
TGCAGTGCCAGACAGTTTGGGGAGACCCAGTACTTC
CSARQFGETQYF
>TRBJ2-5|NA|TRBD1|TRBV7-6
TGTGCCAGCAGCTCGGGACAGAACCAAGAGACCCAGTACTTC
CASSSGQNQETQYF
>TRBJ2-7|NA|TRBD1|TRBV20-1
TGCAGTGTAGGACAGGGAACCTACGAGCAGTACTTC
CSVGQGTYEQYF
>TRBJ2-7|NA|TRBD1|TRBV2
TGTGCCAGCAGTTTGGGACAGGGAGACGAGCAGTACTTC
CASSLGQGDEQYF
>TRBJ2-3|NA|NA|TRBV2
TGTGCCAGCAGGGAGACAGATACGCAGTATTTT
CASRETDTQYF
>TRBJ2-5|NA|NA|TRBV2
TGTGCCAGCAGTCAAGGCTATACGGAGACCCAGTACTTC
CASSQGYTETQYF
>TRBJ2-2|NA|NA|TRBV11-3
TGTGCCAGCAGCTTAGAGGTGAACACCGGGGAGCTGTTTTTT
CASSLEVNTGELFF
>TRBJ2-2|NA|NA|TRBV12-3/TRBV12-4
TGTGCCAGCACCTGGACAGATAGAAACGGGGAGCTGTTTTTT
CASTWTDRNGELFF
>TRBJ1-1|NA|NA|TRBV20-1
TGCAGTGCTAGAGCTTACGGGCGTTTGGACACTGAAGCTTTCTTT
CSARAYGRLDTEAFF
>TRBJ2-2|NA|TRBD2|TRBV30
TGTGCCTGGAGTGTAGCGAGGACGGGGGGGCGCGGGGAGCTGTTTTTT
CAWSVARTGGRGELFF
>TRBJ2-3|NA|TRBD2|TRBV5-4
TGTGCCAGCAGCTTGGCCCGGGGGGGCGACACTAGCACAGATACGCAGTATTTT
CASSLARGGDTSTDTQYF
>TRBJ1-1|NA|NA|TRBV2
TGTGCCAGCAGTGGGACCCCCCCGGGGCTTGCCACTGAAGCTTTCTTT
CASSGTPPGLATEAFF
>TRBJ1-1|NA|NA|TRBV5-5
TGTGCCAGCAGCTTTCAGGGTAACACTGAAGCTTTCTTT
CASSFQGNTEAFF
>TRBJ1-1|NA|TRBD1|TRBV2
TGTGCCAGCAGTCTCCGGACAGGCCGGAACACTGAAGCTTTCTTT
CASSLRTGRNTEAFF
>TRBJ2-3|NA|NA|TRBV6-2/TRBV6-3
TGTGCCAGCAGATATGACTTGCGGACCTCAGATACGCAGTATTTT
CASRYDLRTSDTQYF
>TRBJ1-2|NA|NA|TRBV25-1
TGTGCCAGCAGTGCCCAGGGTCCGGTTTATGGCTACACCTTC
CASSAQGPVYGYTF
>TRBJ2-5|once|NA|TRBV5-4
TGTGCCAGCAGCTTGTTCCCAGAGACCCAGTACTTC
CASSLFPETQYF
>TRBJ1-1|NA|TRBD1|TRBV6-1
TGTGCCAGCAGTGAGGGACAGCAAGCTTTCTTT
CASSEGQQAFF
>TRBJ2-5|few|TRBD2|TRBV4-1
TGCGCCAGCAGCCAAGGGCCTAGCGGGGAAGAGACCCAGTACTTC
CASSQGPSGEETQYF
>TRBJ2-5|once|NA|TRBV24-1
TGTGCCACCAGTTACGCGGGACAAGAGACCCAGTACTTC
CATSYAGQETQYF
>TRBJ2-5|NA|NA|TRBV7-6
TGTGCCAGCAGCTTTCAGCGGGAGACCCAGTACTTC
CASSFQRETQYF
>TRBJ2-2|NA|TRBD1|TRBV11-3
TGTGCCAGCAACAGGGGCGCCACCGGGGAGCTGTTTTTT
CASNRGATGELFF
>TRBJ2-2|NA|NA|TRBV20-1
TGCAGTGCTAGAGGAGGGGGGTCGGACACCGGGGAACTGTTTTTT
CSARGGGSDTGELFF
>TRBJ1-2|NA|NA|TRBV7-2
TGTGCCAGCAGCCCAGCTGGGCAGGGAAGCTATGGCTACACCTTC
CASSPAGQGSYGYTF
>TRBJ1-1|NA|NA|TRBV2
TGTGCCAGCAGTGTAGGCAGTACGAACACTGAAGCTTTCTTT
CASSVGSTNTEAFF
>TRBJ1-1|NA|TRBD1|TRBV20-1
TGCAGTGAGTCTACAGGGGGAGCAGCTTTCTTT
CSESTGGAAFF
>TRBJ2-5|NA|TRBD1|TRBV7-9
TGTGCCAGCAGCCCTAGGACAGGGCCGGAGACCCAGTACTTC
CASSPRTGPETQYF
>TRBJ1-1|NA|NA|TRBV21-1
TGTGCCAGCAGCAAATATGCAGGGAAGAGCCACACTGATGAAGCTTTCTTT
CASSKYAGKSHTDEAFF
>TRBJ1-1|NA|NA|TRBV20-1
TGCAGTGCTAGAGTTCCGGGACCGAGGAACACTGAAGCTTTCTTT
CSARVPGPRNTEAFF
>TRBJ2-3|NA|NA|TRBV12-3/TRBV12-4
TGTGCCAGCAACAAAACCCCGACAGGCCCTAGCACAGATACGCAGTATTTT
CASNKTPTGPSTDTQYF
>TRBJ1-2|NA|NA|TRBV11-3
TGTGCCAGCAGCCGAAATGACGGAAACTATGGCTACACCTTC
CASSRNDGNYGYTF
>TRBJ1-5|NA|NA|TRBV5-1
TGCGCCAGCAGCTTGGACCATGGCCAGCCCCAGCATTTT
CASSLDHGQPQHF
>TRBJ1-2|NA|NA|TRBV2
TGTGCCAGCATGTTGGAAGCTAACTATGGCTACACCTTC
CASMLEANYGYTF
>TRBJ1-3|few|NA|TRBV30
TGTGCCTGGAGTGGGGCCGGGGCAGGAAACACCATATATTTT
CAWSGAGAGNTIYF
>TRBJ1-1|NA|TRBD1|TRBV2
TGTGCCAGCCTCGGATTTGAGGGGGCAGGTGAAGCTTTCTTT
CASLGFEGAGEAFF
>TRBJ2-2|NA|NA|TRBV24-1
TGTGCCACCAGTGAAGGATTCGGGGAGCTGTTTTTT
CATSEGFGELFF
>TRBJ1-3|NA|NA|TRBV6-5
TGTGCCAGCAGTTCAGAACGCACAGGGTACTCTGGAAACACCATATATTTT
CASSSERTGYSGNTIYF
>TRBJ2-3|NA|NA|TRBV21-1
TGTGCCAGCAGCAAAGAAAACGGGACAGGAGACACAGATACGCAGTATTTT
CASSKENGTGDTDTQYF
>TRBJ1-3|NA|NA|TRBV25-1
TGTGCCAGCAGCCGAGGGGGGGTCTCTGGAAACACCATATATTTT
CASSRGGVSGNTIYF
>TRBJ1-5|NA|NA|TRBV2
TGTGCCAGCAGGGGAATTACAGGGAAAAATCAGCCCCAGCATTTT
CASRGITGKNQPQHF
>TRBJ1-2|NA|NA|TRBV6-1
TGTGCCAGCAGGGAGGGGATCAACTATGGCTACACCTTC
CASREGINYGYTF
>TRBJ1-2|NA|NA|TRBV30
TGTGCCTGGAGTGTACGACAGGAAAGTCGGTATGGCTACACCTTC
CAWSVRQESRYGYTF